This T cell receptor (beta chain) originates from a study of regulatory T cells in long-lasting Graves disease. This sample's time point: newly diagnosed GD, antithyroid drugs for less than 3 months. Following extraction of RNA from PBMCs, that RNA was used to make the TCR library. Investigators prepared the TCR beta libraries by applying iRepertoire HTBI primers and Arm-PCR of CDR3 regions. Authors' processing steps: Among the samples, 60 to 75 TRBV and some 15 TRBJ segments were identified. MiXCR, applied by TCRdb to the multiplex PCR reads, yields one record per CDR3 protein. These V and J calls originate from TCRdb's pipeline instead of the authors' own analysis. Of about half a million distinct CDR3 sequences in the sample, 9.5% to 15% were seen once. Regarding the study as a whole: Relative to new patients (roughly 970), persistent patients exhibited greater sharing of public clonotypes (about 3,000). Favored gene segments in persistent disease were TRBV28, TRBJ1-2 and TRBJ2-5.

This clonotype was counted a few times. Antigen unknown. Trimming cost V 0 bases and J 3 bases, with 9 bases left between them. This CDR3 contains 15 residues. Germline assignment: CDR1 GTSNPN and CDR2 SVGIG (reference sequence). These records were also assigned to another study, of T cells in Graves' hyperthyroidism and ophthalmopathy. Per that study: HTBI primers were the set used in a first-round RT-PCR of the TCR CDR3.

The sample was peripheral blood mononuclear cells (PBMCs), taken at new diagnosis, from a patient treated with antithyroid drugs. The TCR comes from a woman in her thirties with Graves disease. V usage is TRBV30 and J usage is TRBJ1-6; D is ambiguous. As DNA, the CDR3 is TGTGCCTGGAGTGTCCGTCAATTCTATAATTCACCCCTCCACTTT. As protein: CAWSVRQFYNSPLHF. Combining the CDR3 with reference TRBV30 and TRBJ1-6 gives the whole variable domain SQTIHQWPATLVQPVGSPLSLECTVEGTSNPNLYWYRQAAGRGLQLLFYSVGIGQISSEVPQNLSASRPQDRQFILSSKKLLLSDSGFYLCAWSVRQFYNSPLHFGNGTRLTVT.